The clone carrying this T cell receptor beta chain has just one count. V gave up 8 bases and J gave up 6 bases, with 19 bases separating them. The CDR3 sequence is 15 residues long. CDR1 and CDR2 from the germline V gene are SEHNR and FQNEAQ (reference sequence). The repertoire was sequenced with immunoSEQ multiplex PCR; TCRdb's copy has only in-frame clones and lacks some. The sample includes 2,600 or so clones, 40% of them seen just once. This record belongs to a study of immune evolution from preneoplasia to lung adenocarcinoma. The genes are TRBV7-9 and TRBJ2-2; the D is unclear. The sequenced sample consisted of FFPE adjacent normal lung tissue. The receptor was derived from a person aged 60-80 years with lung adenocarcinoma. In DNA form, the CDR3 reads TGTGCCAGCGAGGTCCGCGACTCCTCATCCGGGGAGCTGTTTTTT. It translates to CASEVRDSSSGELFF.